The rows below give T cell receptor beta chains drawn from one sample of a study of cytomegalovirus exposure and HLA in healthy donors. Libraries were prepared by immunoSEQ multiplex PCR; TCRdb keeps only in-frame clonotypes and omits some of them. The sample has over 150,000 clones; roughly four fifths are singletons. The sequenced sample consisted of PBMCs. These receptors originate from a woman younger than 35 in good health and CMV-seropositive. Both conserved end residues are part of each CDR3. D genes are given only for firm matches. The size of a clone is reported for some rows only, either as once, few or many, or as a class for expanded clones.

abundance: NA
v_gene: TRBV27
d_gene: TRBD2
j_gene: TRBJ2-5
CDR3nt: TGTGCCAGCAGTTTGGCCCGGGGAGCGGGGGCGCACGTTGGTCTTGGGACCCAGTACTTC
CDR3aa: CASSLARGAGAHVGLGTQYF

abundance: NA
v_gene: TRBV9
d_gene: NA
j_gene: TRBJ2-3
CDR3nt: TGTGCCAGCAGCCCCGATAGCGTTATGGCGCAGTATTTT
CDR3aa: CASSPDSVMAQYF

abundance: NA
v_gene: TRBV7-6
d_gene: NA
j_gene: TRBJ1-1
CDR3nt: TGTGCCAGCAGCCCACGGGGGGGGGCACGGACTGAAGCTTTCTTT
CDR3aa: CASSPRGGARTEAFF

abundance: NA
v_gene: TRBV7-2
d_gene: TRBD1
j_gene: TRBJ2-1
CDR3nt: TGTGCCAGCAGCTTAAGGGGACAGGGGGCTAGGAATGAGCAGTTCTTC
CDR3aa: CASSLRGQGARNEQFF

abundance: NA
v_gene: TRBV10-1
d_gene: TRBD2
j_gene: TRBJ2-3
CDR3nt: TGCGCCAGCAGTGAATACGAACTAGCGAGGACAGATACGCAGTATTTT
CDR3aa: CASSEYELARTDTQYF

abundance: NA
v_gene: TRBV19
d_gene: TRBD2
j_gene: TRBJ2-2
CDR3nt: TGTGCCAGTAGTCCGGGACTAGTTTTTGCCGGGGAGCTGTTTTTT
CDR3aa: CASSPGLVFAGELFF

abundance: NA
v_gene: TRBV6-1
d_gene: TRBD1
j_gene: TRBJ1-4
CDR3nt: TGTGCCAGCAGGCTGGACAGGGGACGTGAAAAACTGTTTTTT
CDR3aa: CASRLDRGREKLFF

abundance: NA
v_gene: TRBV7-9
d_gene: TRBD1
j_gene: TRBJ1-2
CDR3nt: TGTGCCAGCAGCCCACGCTGGGGGGACAGGGGACAATATGGCTACACCTTC
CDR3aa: CASSPRWGDRGQYGYTF

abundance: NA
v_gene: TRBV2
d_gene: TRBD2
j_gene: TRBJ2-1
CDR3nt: TGTGCCAGCAGTGGGAGCGGGGGGAGCTACAATGAGCAGTTCTTC
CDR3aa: CASSGSGGSYNEQFF

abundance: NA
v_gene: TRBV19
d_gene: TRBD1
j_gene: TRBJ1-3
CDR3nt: TGTGCCAGTAGGGACAGGGTGAACTCTGGAAACACCATATATTTT
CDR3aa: CASRDRVNSGNTIYF

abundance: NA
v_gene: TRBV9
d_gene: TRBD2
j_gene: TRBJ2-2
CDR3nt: TGTGCCAGCAGCTATACGGGGACTAGCGGGGGGTCCGGGGAGCTGTTTTTT
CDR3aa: CASSYTGTSGGSGELFF

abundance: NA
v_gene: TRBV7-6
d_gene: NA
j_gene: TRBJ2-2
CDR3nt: TGTGCCAGCAGCTTAGGGCAGTCGAACACCGGGGAGCTGTTTTTT
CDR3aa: CASSLGQSNTGELFF

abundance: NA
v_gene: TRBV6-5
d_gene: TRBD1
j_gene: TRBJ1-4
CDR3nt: TGTGCCAGCAGTCCCAGGGGGCGCGATGAAAAACTGTTTTTT
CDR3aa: CASSPRGRDEKLFF

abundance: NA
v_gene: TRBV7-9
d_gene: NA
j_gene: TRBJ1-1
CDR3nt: TGTGCCAGCAGCTTTACGGTGCCTGAAGCTTTCTTT
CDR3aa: CASSFTVPEAFF

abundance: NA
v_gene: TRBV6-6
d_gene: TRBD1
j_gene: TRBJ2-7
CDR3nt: TGTGCCAGCAACCCCGGGACAGGAGGCGAGCAGTACTTC
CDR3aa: CASNPGTGGEQYF

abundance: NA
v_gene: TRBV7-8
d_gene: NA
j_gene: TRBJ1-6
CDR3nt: TGTGCCAGCAGCTTAGTAACCCCGACAAAGGGGGGAGGGAATTCACCCCTCCACTTT
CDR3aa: CASSLVTPTKGGGNSPLHF

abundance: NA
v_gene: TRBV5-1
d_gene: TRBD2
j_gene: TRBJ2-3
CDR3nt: TGCGCCAGCAGCTTCCTAGCGGAGAGCACAGATACGCAGTATTTT
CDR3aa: CASSFLAESTDTQYF

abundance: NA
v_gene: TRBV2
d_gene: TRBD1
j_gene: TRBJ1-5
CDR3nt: TGTGCCAGCAGGGGACAGGGAGGGCATCAGCCCCAGCATTTT
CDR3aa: CASRGQGGHQPQHF

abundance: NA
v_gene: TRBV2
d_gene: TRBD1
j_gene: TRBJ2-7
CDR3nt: TGTGCCAGCAGTCCCGGGACAGGGGACTACGAGCAGTACTTC
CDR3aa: CASSPGTGDYEQYF

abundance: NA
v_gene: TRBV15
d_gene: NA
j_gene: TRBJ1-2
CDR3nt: TGTGCCACCAGCAGAGGCGGCGGCTATGGCTACACCTTC
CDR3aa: CATSRGGGYGYTF

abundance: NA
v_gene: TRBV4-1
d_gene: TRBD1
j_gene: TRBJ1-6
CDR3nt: TGCGCCAGCAGCCAGGAGGACAGGGTACGGGGATCACCCCTCCACTTT
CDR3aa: CASSQEDRVRGSPLHF

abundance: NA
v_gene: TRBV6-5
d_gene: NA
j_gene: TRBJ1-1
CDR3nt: TGTGCCAGCAGTTACTCGCACGGGGGGGCCACTGAAGCTTTCTTT
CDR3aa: CASSYSHGGATEAFF

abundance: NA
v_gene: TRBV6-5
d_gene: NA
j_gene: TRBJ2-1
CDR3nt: TGTGCCAGCAGTTACTTCGTTAAGGGAGCCTACAATGAGCAGTTCTTC
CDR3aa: CASSYFVKGAYNEQFF

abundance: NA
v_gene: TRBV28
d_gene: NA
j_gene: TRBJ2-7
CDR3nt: TGTGCCAGCAGGGCAGGGTCGGCCTCCTACGAGCAGTACTTC
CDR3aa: CASRAGSASYEQYF

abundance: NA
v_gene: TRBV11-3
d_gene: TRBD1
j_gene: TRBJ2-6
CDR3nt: TGTGCCAGCAGCCCCGGGACAGGCACCTCTGGGGCCAACGTCCTGACTTTC
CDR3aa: CASSPGTGTSGANVLTF

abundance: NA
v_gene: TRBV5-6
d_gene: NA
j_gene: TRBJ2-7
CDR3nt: TGTGCCAGCAGCTTGTTCCAGGGAACTCGCGAGCAGTACTTC
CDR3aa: CASSLFQGTREQYF

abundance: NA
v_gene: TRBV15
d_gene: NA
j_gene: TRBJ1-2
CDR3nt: TGTGCCACCAGCTTCTCGGACTATGGCTACACCTTC
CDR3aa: CATSFSDYGYTF

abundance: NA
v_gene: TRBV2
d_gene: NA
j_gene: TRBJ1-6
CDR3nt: TGTGCCAGCAGTGAAAGTATCGGGTCGAGCCCCCTCCACTTT
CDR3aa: CASSESIGSSPLHF

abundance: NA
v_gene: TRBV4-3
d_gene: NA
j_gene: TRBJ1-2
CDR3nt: TGCGCCAGCAGCCCGCAAGATATGGTGGAGGCCGGATTCTATGGCTACACCTTC
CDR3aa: CASSPQDMVEAGFYGYTF

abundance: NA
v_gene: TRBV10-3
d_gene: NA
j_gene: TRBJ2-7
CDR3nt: TGTGCCATCAGGACCCCGGCCCGAGGAAACTACGAGCAGTACTTC
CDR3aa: CAIRTPARGNYEQYF

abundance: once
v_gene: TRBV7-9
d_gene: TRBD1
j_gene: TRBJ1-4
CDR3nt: TGTGCCAGCAGCTTAGGACAGGGGACTAATGAAAAACTGTTTTTT
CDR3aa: CASSLGQGTNEKLFF

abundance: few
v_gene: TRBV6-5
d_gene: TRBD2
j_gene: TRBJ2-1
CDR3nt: TGTGCCAGCAGTTCCTATAGCGGGGGGCCCAGTGAGCAGTTCTTC
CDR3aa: CASSSYSGGPSEQFF

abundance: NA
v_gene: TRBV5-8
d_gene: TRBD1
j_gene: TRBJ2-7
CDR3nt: TGTGCCAGCAGCTCGGGACAGGGGGGAGACGAGCAGTACTTC
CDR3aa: CASSSGQGGDEQYF

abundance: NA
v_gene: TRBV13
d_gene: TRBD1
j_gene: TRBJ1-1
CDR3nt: TGTGCCAGCAGGAGGGGACAGGGGTCATTCACTGAAGCTTTCTTT
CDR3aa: CASRRGQGSFTEAFF

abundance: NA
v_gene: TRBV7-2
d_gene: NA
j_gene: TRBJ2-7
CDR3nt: TGTGCCAGCAGCTCAGGGTGGACAAGTACCTACGAGCAGTACTTC
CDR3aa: CASSSGWTSTYEQYF

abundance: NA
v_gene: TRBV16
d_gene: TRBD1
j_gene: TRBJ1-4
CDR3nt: TGTGCCAGCAGCCAATCGACAGGGGAAAGTGAAAAACTGTTTTTT
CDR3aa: CASSQSTGESEKLFF

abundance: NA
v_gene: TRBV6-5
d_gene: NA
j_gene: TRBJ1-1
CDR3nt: TGTGCCAGCAGTTACTCGACCCCGGGAGGATTGGCTGAAGCTTTCTTT
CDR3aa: CASSYSTPGGLAEAFF